The 31 T cell receptor beta chains below all came from one sample that was sequenced in a study of T cell responses to AZD1222 COVID-19 vaccine (dated by TCRdb to the early 2020s). The library was obtained by the immunoSEQ multiplex PCR assay. TCRdb provides this immuneACCESS table in a form limited to in-frame rearrangements. Some clones are lacking; in checked studies, under half of them reflect an unresolved V gene, and why the rest are absent is not known. For this sample there are about 110,000 clones; around nine tenths appear just once. Of the sample, over 15% is held by the ten largest clones. Per the publication, the time point label means: baseline before first vaccination. The starting material was peripheral blood, obtained on day 0 of AZD1222 vaccination. The receptors shown here come from an adult in good health.

The chain's CDR3 is CASSPVAGHINSPLHF. The DNA for the CDR3 is TGTGCCAGCAGTCCCGTAGCGGGACATATTAATTCACCCCTCCACTTT. The chain combines TRBV25-1 with TRBJ1-6; possibly TRBD1 for D (6 bases). V gave up 5 bases and J gave up 6 bases, with 17 bases separating them. CDR3 length: 16 amino acids. Looked up from germline, CDR1 is MGHDK and CDR2 is SYGVNS.

The J gene is TRBJ1-6, the V gene TRBV5-4; D remains ambiguous. V was trimmed by 1 base and J by 8 bases, leaving 10 bases between them. CDR1 SGHNT and CDR2 YYREEE come from the germline V gene (reference sequence). This CDR3 has 14 amino acids. The CDR3 region has the DNA TGTGCCAGCAGCTTGCGAGGTCTCCATTCACCCCTCCACTTT. It codes for CASSLRGLHSPLHF.

This chain uses TRBV5-1 with TRBJ2-3, with D hard to call. Germline CDR1 is SGHRS and CDR2 is YFSETQ. The CDR3 covers 14 residues. V lost 5 bases and J 2 bases, leaving 12 bases between the germline ends. CDR3 loop: CASSRTLPTDTQYF. The CDR3 DNA sequence: TGCGCCAGCAGTCGGACCCTACCCACAGATACGCAGTATTTT.

The chain has TRBV9 and TRBJ1-5; D remains unclear. V was cut by 4 bases and J by 1 base, with 6 bases left in between. The CDR3 is 13 amino acids. Germline V gene sequence: CDR1 SGDLS, CDR2 YYNGEE. The CDR3 DNA follows: TGTGCCAGCAGCCACTTAAGCAATCAGCCCCAGCATTTT. Translating gives CASSHLSNQPQHF.

The rearrangement links TRBV6-1 to TRBJ2-7; TRBD1 agrees at 7 bases. CDR1 is MNHNS and CDR2 is SASEGT in the germline V gene. J gave up 3 bases and V 3 bases, and 8 bases lay outside the gene matches. The CDR3 length is 15 residues. The CDR3 nucleotides are TGTGCCAGCAGTGATGCCAGGGGGATCCTCTACGAGCAGTACGTC. Protein product: CASSDARGILYEQYV.

This chain uses TRBV5-4 with TRBJ1-1; 8 nucleotides align to TRBD1. CDR3 length equals 13 residues. The V gene's germline CDR1 is SGHNT and CDR2 YYREEE (reference sequence). J lost 12 bases, V lost 0 bases, and 7 bases had no gene match. Written as DNA, the CDR3 is TGTGCCAGCAGCTTGGCCCGACAGGGGTTATCTTTCTTT. Amino acid sequence: CASSLARQGLSFF.

This chain joins TRBV6-6 and TRBJ2-7, with 9 bases that match TRBD1. V gave up 2 bases and J gave up 4 bases; unmatched junction bases: 3. The germline gives CDR1 MNHNY, CDR2 SVGAGI (reference sequence). The length of the CDR3 is 14 residues. CDR3 region: CASSYGGQGYEQYV. The DNA of the CDR3 is TGTGCCAGCAGTTACGGGGGACAGGGTTACGAGCAGTACGTC.

The chain employs TRBV6-5 and TRBJ2-7; D possibly uses TRBD1 or TRBD2 (5 bases each). V was clipped by 5 bases and J by 1 base, with 12 bases between them. Germline V gives CDR1 MNHEY, CDR2 SVGAGI. The CDR3 loop spans 14 amino acids. CDR3 residues: CASSLRDGSYEQYF. CDR3 coding DNA: TGTGCCAGCAGTCTCCGGGACGGGTCCTACGAGCAGTACTTC.

Worth noting for this clone: The junction does not match germline at one end; this may be a read error. The same CDR3 is also encoded by other DNA sequences in this sample. The rearrangement uses TRBV11-3 and TRBJ2-2; D might be TRBD1 (7 bases). CDR1 and CDR2 from the germline V gene are SGHNT and YENEEA. The CDR3 is 15 residues long. CDR3 protein: CASSSLPGGTGELFF. In DNA, the CDR3 is TGTGCCAGTAGCTCCCTCCCAGGGGGGACCGGGGAGCTGTTTTTT.

This rearrangement joins TRBV18 to TRBJ2-1; 10 bases are shared with TRBD2. J lost 6 bases, V lost 2 bases, and 1 base had no gene match. There are 14 residues in the CDR3. From germline, CDR1 is KGHSH and CDR2 LQKENI. CDR3 region: CASSPKREGNEQFF. The DNA for the CDR3 is TGTGCCAGCTCACCAAAGCGGGAGGGCAATGAGCAGTTCTTC.

CDR3 nucleotide sequence: TGTGCCAGCAGACGCACAGGGGGCTCTGAAAAACTGTTTTTT. It specifies CASRRTGGSEKLFF. The chain links TRBV25-1 to TRBJ1-4, with 9 nucleotides matching TRBD1. Germline V CDR1 and CDR2: MGHDK, SYGVNS. Trimming at V came to 6 bases and at J to 7 bases, leaving 6 bases not matched to a gene. The CDR3 has 14 amino acids.

The chain is built from TRBV7-9 and TRBJ2-1; D is possibly TRBD1 (6 bases). Trimming left V 5 bases short and J 8 bases short, with 25 bases between. The V gene's germline CDR1 is SEHNR and CDR2 FQNEAQ (reference sequence). The CDR3 length is 17 residues. The CDR3 region has the DNA TGTGCCAGCAGCCCCCCGAGCAGGGGAATGTTTAGGTATGAGCAGTTCTTC. It codes for CASSPPSRGMFRYEQFF.

V and J are TRBV7-2 and TRBJ1-1; no firm D call. The CDR3 totals 14 residues. Germline CDR1 and CDR2: SGHTA and FQGNSA. Trimming took 3 bases from V and 0 from J, leaving 8 bases between them. This CDR3 reads CASSLSVMNTEAFF. CDR3 DNA sequence: TGTGCCAGCAGCTTGTCCGTCATGAACACTGAAGCTTTCTTT.

This sequence joins TRBV24-1 and TRBJ2-1; 10 bases align to TRBD1. CDR3 length: 15 amino acids. V shed 6 bases and J 10 bases; nucleotides not matched to a gene: 11. Germline V CDR1 and CDR2: KGHDR, SFDVKD. The CDR3 region has the DNA TGTGCCACCAGTCCGACCGGGACAGGGGCTCGGGAGCAGTTCTTC. Encoded protein: CATSPTGTGAREQFF.

The V gene is TRBV5-4, the J gene TRBJ1-3; 12 bases align to TRBD1. In germline, CDR1 is SGHNT, CDR2 YYREEE (reference sequence). CDR3 length: 16 residues. Unmatched junction bases numbered 7, after V lost 5 bases and J lost 4 bases. CDR3 residues: CASSIPGTGGGNTIYF. The CDR3 nucleotides read TGTGCCAGCAGTATTCCCGGGACAGGGGGCGGAAACACCATATATTTT.

This clone has more than one count but fewer than ten. The J gene is TRBJ2-2, the V gene TRBV5-6, with TRBD2 identical over 8 bases. There are 16 residues in the CDR3. Germline V gene lookup returns CDR1 SGHDT and CDR2 YYEEEE. J was trimmed by 5 bases and V by 4 bases; bases with no gene match: 10. CDR3 residues: CASSPRASGGTGELFF. CDR3 in DNA: TGTGCCAGCAGCCCGCGGGCCAGCGGGGGTACCGGGGAGCTGTTTTTT. Looking up the rest from reference TRBV5-6 and TRBJ2-2 gives the full variable domain: DAGVTQSPTHLIKTRGQQVTLRCSPKSGHDTVSWYQQALGQGPQFIFQYYEEEERQRGNFPDRFSGHQFPNYSSELNVNALLLGDSALYLCASSPRASGGTGELFFGEGSRLTVL.

This rearrangement joins TRBV3-1 (or the pseudogene TRBV3-2) to TRBJ2-7, with 9 bases that match TRBD2. Per the germline V gene, CDR1 is LGHDT and CDR2 is YNNKEL (reference sequence). The CDR3 extends over 18 amino acids. V dropped 0 bases and J dropped 5; count of bases not matched to a gene: 14. The CDR3 nucleotides read TGTGCCAGCAGCCAAGATGCGGGACTAGCTTGTGGGATCCACGAGCAGTACTTC. This gives the protein CASSQDAGLACGIHEQYF.

In its sample, this clone was seen a few times. The chain uses TRBV2 and TRBJ2-3; TRBD2 agrees at 12 bases. The junction had 8 bases not matched to a gene; V was cut back by 6 bases and J by 7 bases. There are 15 residues in the CDR3. CDR1 is SNHLY, CDR2 FYNNEI, per germline. The CDR3 is CASRETSGGGYTQYF. DNA for the CDR3: TGTGCCAGCAGGGAGACTAGCGGGGGAGGTTATACGCAGTATTTT.

The chain has TRBV7-2 and TRBJ2-1, with TRBD1 matching over 8 bases. Unmatched junction bases numbered 10, after V lost 2 bases and J lost 7 bases. Germline V lookup: CDR1 SGHTA, CDR2 FQGNSA. This CDR3 has 16 amino acids. CDR3 residues: CASSLPRQGRKNEQFF. DNA of the CDR3: TGTGCCAGCAGCTTACCCCGACAGGGGAGGAAGAATGAGCAGTTCTTC.

The chain has TRBV5-1 and TRBJ2-3; no firm D call. Looked up from germline, CDR1 is SGHRS and CDR2 is YFSETQ. Trimming took 0 bases from V and 1 from J, leaving 12 bases between them. The CDR3 sequence is 16 residues long. CDR3 nucleotide sequence: TGCGCCAGCAGCTTGGCGTCCAATCCTGGCACAGATACGCAGTATTTT. It yields the protein CASSLASNPGTDTQYF.

The chain carries TRBV7-8 and TRBJ2-5; D unclear. The germline CDR1 and CDR2 sequences are SGHVS and FQNEAQ. The V end lost 5 bases, the J end lost 5 bases, and 9 bases lay between the germline ends. This CDR3 is 12 amino acids long. DNA of the CDR3: TGTGCCAGCAGCGGAGATGCGGAGACCCAGTACTTC. This gives the protein CASSGDAETQYF.

The CDR3, as DNA: TGTGCCAGTAGTATGACGGGTGGCAAGAACTATGGCTACACCTTC. Amino acids: CASSMTGGKNYGYTF. The chain combines TRBV19 with TRBJ1-2; D is unclear. CDR3 length equals 15 residues. In germline, CDR1 is LNHDA, CDR2 SQIVND (reference sequence). The V end was cut by 3 bases, the J end by 2 bases, with 13 bases between.

The CDR3 reads CASSPTRGGLDTIYF. The DNA for the CDR3 is TGTGCCAGCAGCCCCACCAGAGGGGGCTTGGACACCATATATTTT. This chain links TRBV5-6 with TRBJ1-3, with 7 bases that match TRBD1. The V gene end was trimmed by 4 bases and the J gene end by 8 bases; junction bases not matched to a gene: 12. Per germline, CDR1 SGHDT and CDR2 YYEEEE. CDR3 length: 15 amino acids. The entire variable domain, with the rest obtained from reference TRBV5-6 and TRBJ1-3, is as follows: DAGVTQSPTHLIKTRGQQVTLRCSPKSGHDTVSWYQQALGQGPQFIFQYYEEEERQRGNFPDRFSGHQFPNYSSELNVNALLLGDSALYLCASSPTRGGLDTIYFGEGSWLTVV.

This clone was detected only once. The chain employs TRBV7-9 and TRBJ1-1; 7 bases align to TRBD1. The CDR3 contains 17 residues. Germline values: CDR1 SEHNR, CDR2 FQNEAQ (reference sequence). V shed 1 base and J 1 base; nucleotides not matched to a gene: 9. In DNA form, the CDR3 reads TGTGCCAGCAGCTTAGGCGACAGGGTGGGTTGGAACACTGAAGCTTTCTTT. It yields the protein CASSLGDRVGWNTEAFF.

V gene TRBV5-1 combines with J gene TRBJ2-3; D gene unclear. Germline-derived CDR1 and CDR2 are SGHRS and YFSETQ. The V gene lost 4 bases and the J gene lost 6 bases, with 12 bases spanning the gap. The length of the CDR3 is 13 residues. The DNA of the CDR3 is TGCGCCAGCAGCCGACTCTTATCGGATACGCAGTATTTT. The encoded protein is CASSRLLSDTQYF.

The chain carries TRBV4-2 and TRBJ2-5; D is perhaps TRBD2 (5 bases). CDR1 LGHNA and CDR2 YNFKEQ come from the germline V gene. This CDR3 spans 14 amino acids. Trimming took 0 bases from V and 4 from J, leaving 9 bases between them. The CDR3 protein is CASSQDRGRETQYF. The CDR3 bases are TGTGCCAGCAGCCAAGATCGGGGAAGAGAGACCCAGTACTTC.

J is TRBJ2-7 and V is TRBV15; TRBD1 agrees at 11 bases. Losses at the gene ends were 5 bases for V and 6 bases for J; bases not matched to a gene: 9. The CDR3 is 15 residues long. Germline CDR1 is LNHNV and CDR2 is YYDKDF (reference sequence). The CDR3 region is CATSPPGQGGREQYF. DNA of the CDR3: TGTGCCACCAGCCCGCCGGGACAGGGGGGCCGCGAGCAGTACTTC.

The V gene is TRBV24-1, the J gene TRBJ1-2, with 9 bases identical to TRBD1. Germline V CDR1 and CDR2: KGHDR, SFDVKD. The trim removed 3 bases at V and 8 bases at J, leaving 9 bases unmatched. The CDR3 consists of 15 residues. The CDR3 sequence is CATSDPRTGVDGYTF. CDR3 bases: TGTGCCACCAGTGATCCCCGGACAGGGGTGGACGGCTACACCTTC.

This chain's CDR3 is CASSLLPAGKTEAFF. The DNA for the CDR3 is TGTGCCAGCAGCTTGCTGCCCGCAGGGAAGACTGAAGCTTTCTTT. The chain links TRBV5-6 to TRBJ1-1, with a possible D match to TRBD1 (5 bases). Trimming shortened V by 1 base and J by 5 bases, and 15 bases separated the two germline ends. Per the germline V gene, CDR1 is SGHDT and CDR2 is YYEEEE. This CDR3 has 15 residues.

Remarks on this clone: One junction end disagrees with the germline gene, perhaps due to a read error. The V and J genes are TRBV12-3 or TRBV12-4 and TRBJ2-5; no firm D call. CDR3 size: 12 residues. CDR3 coding DNA: TGTGCCAGCAGCTTAGTTCCAGAGACCCAGTACTTC. Residues: CASSLVPETQYF.

The V and J genes are TRBV19 and TRBJ1-5, with a possible D match to TRBD1 (5 bases). CDR1 is LNHDA, CDR2 SQIVND, per germline (reference sequence). This CDR3 is built from 17 residues. The ends were cut back, 3 bases at V and 2 bases at J, with 17 bases in the middle. In DNA form, the CDR3 reads TGTGCCAGTAGTATTCTTAGGGACCTCGGGGGCAATCAGCCCCAGCATTTT. Translating gives CASSILRDLGGNQPQHF.